This section outlines one T cell receptor beta chain sequence together with its context. What it binds is not known. These data originate in a study of OX40 agonist ivuxolimab in advanced cancers. Overall study findings and caveats: CD4+ and CD8+ blood T cells expanded clonally by week 6 at 0.1 to 3.0 mg/kg.

Germline V gene sequence: CDR1 PRHDT, CDR2 FYEKMQ (reference sequence). The CDR3 is 15 residues long. V was shortened by 5 bases and J by 6 bases, with 19 bases between the two germline ends. The data were produced by immunoSEQ multiplex PCR, yet TCRdb's version contains in-frame clones alone and is incomplete. The sample holds about 58,000 clones; around 89% are singletons and the top ten take roughly an eighth. Specimen: CD4+ or CD8+ T cells sorted from blood, collected in a trial of the OX40 agonist ivuxolimab. The chain carries TRBV13 and TRBJ1-1; tentative D call: TRBD1 (5 bases). This clonotype was obtained from an adult with an advanced solid tumor such as melanoma, head and neck, liver or kidney cancer. The CDR3 nucleotides read TGTGCCAGCAGCGCACCCTCCTCCGAAGGGGCTGAAGCTTTCTTT. Residues: CASSAPSSEGAEAFF.